What follows is one TCR beta chain and its context. This entry comes from a study of blood T cell repertoires in COVID-19. Study summary: COVID-19 samples from acute and convalescent phases originated in the United States, Italy and Spain. Sources were T cells, B-cell-depleted T cells, or PBMCs; the material itself was cDNA or gDNA.

Using immunoSEQ multiplex PCR, the repertoire was profiled, and TCRdb retains in-frame clones only, with some absent. The sample holds 91,000 or so clones, approximately 90% seen once. The specimen was peripheral blood. This receptor was taken from a woman aged 45-60 years in a cohort sampled during active COVID-19.

The CDR3 region has the DNA TGTGCCAGCAGTTTTACAGGGGACAATGAGCAGTTCTTC. This encodes CASSFTGDNEQFF. The chain carries TRBV28 and TRBJ2-1; TRBD1 aligns across 7 bases. The V and J ends lost 3 bases and 5 bases, in that order; junction bases with no gene match: 1. CDR3 length: 13 residues. Per germline, CDR1 MDHEN and CDR2 SYDVKM. The complete variable domain, with remaining parts taken from reference TRBV28 and TRBJ2-1, reads DVKVTQSSRYLVKRTGEKVFLECVQDMDHENMFWYRQDPGLGLRLIYFSYDVKMKEKGDIPEGYSVSREKKERFSLILESASTNQTSMYLCASSFTGDNEQFFGPGTRLTVL.